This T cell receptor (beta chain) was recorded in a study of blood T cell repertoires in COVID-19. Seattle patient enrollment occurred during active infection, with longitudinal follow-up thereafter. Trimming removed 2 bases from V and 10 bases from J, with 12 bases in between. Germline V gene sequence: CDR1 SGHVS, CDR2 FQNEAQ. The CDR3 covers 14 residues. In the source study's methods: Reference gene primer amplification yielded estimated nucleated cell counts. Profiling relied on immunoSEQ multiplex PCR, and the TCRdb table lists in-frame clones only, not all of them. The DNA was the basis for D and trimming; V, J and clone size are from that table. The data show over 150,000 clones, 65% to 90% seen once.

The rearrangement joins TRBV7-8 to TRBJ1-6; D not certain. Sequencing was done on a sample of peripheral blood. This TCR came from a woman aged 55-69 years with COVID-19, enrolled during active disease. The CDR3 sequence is CASSLTMGSSPLHF. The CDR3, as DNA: TGTGCCAGCAGCTTAACTATGGGGAGCTCACCCCTCCACTTT. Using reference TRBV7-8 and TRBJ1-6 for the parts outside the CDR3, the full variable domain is GAGVSQSPRYKVAKRGQDVALRCDPISGHVSLFWYQQALGQGPEFLTYFQNEAQLDKSGLPSDRFFAERPEGSVSTLKIQRTQQEDSAVYLCASSLTMGSSPLHFGNGTRLTVT.